This is a list of T cell receptor beta chains from one sample in a study of blood T cell repertoires in COVID-19. Sequencing used immunoSEQ multiplex PCR; TCRdb keeps in-frame clones, though not all of them. The table shows some 200,000 clones, with 80% to 90% occurring only once. The sequenced sample consisted of peripheral blood. These receptors all come from a man aged 18 to 30 with active or convalescent COVID-19. The CDR3 runs from the conserved cysteine through the conserved F or W. The D gene is left open where the match is weak. Not every row has a clone size; where given, it reads once, few, many or a size class.

V	J	D	size	DNA	CDR3
TRBV9	TRBJ2-3	NA	NA	TGTGCCAGCAGCCCTATAAGTCGGAGGGGAAACACAGATACGCAGTATTTT	CASSPISRRGNTDTQYF
TRBV27	TRBJ1-2	NA	NA	TGTGCCAGCAGTTTATCAGGAGGGTTGGGCTATGGCTACACCTTC	CASSLSGGLGYGYTF
TRBV11-3	TRBJ1-2	NA	few	TGTGCCAGCAGCTTAGCGGCATCCTCGGGGGATGGCTACACCTTC	CASSLAASSGDGYTF
TRBV7-6	TRBJ1-3	NA	NA	TGTGCCAGCAGCTTCGGTCCGGGAGCTGGAAACACCATATATTTT	CASSFGPGAGNTIYF
TRBV2	TRBJ1-6	TRBD1	NA	TGTGCCAGCAGTTCACAGGGGGGCGAGTCACCCCTCCACTTT	CASSSQGGESPLHF
TRBV7-2	TRBJ2-1	TRBD2	NA	TGTGCCAGCAGCCAACTAGCGGGCTTCTACAATGAGCAGTTCTTC	CASSQLAGFYNEQFF
TRBV6-5	TRBJ1-2	NA	NA	TGTGCCAGCAGCCGGAGGAGTGATGGCTACACCTTC	CASSRRSDGYTF
TRBV13	TRBJ1-2	TRBD1	NA	TGTGCCAGCAGCTTAGGGGACAGGGGGCTGCAGCATGGCTACACCTTC	CASSLGDRGLQHGYTF
TRBV19	TRBJ1-2	TRBD1	NA	TGTGCCAGTAGAACGACAGGGGTGGCCTATGGCTACACCTTC	CASRTTGVAYGYTF
TRBV13	TRBJ1-6	TRBD1	NA	TGTGCCAGCAGCTTAGGCTTAAAGGGACAGGGTAATTCACCCCTCCACTTT	CASSLGLKGQGNSPLHF
TRBV4-2	TRBJ2-7	NA	NA	TGTGCCAGCAGCCAAGAGAGGGTTTCCTACCACGAGCAGTACTTC	CASSQERVSYHEQYF
TRBV10-3	TRBJ1-5	TRBD1	NA	TGTGCCATCAGGGCCCAGGGGGACAGCAATCAGCCCCAGCATTTT	CAIRAQGDSNQPQHF
TRBV7-9	TRBJ1-1	NA	NA	TGTGCCAGCAGCTCCGAACCGGTAAAAGCTTTCTTT	CASSSEPVKAFF
TRBV6-5	TRBJ2-7	NA	NA	TGTGCCAGCAGTTACCAGGTCACTTACGAGCAGTACTTC	CASSYQVTYEQYF
TRBV4-2	TRBJ1-1	NA	NA	TGTGCCAGCAGTCTAACAGGCGGGGCGAACACTGAAGCTTTCTTT	CASSLTGGANTEAFF
TRBV30	TRBJ1-1	NA	NA	TGTGCCTGGAGTGTAGTCACGGTGAACACTGAAGCTTTCTTT	CAWSVVTVNTEAFF
TRBV10-3	TRBJ2-1	TRBD2	NA	TGTGCCATCAGTGAAGTAGCGGGGGGCAATGAGCAGTTCTTC	CAISEVAGGNEQFF
TRBV4-2	TRBJ2-2	TRBD2	NA	TGTGCCAGCAGCCAAGATGAAGCGGGGGGGACCGGGGAGCTGTTTTTT	CASSQDEAGGTGELFF
TRBV5-4	TRBJ2-3	TRBD2	NA	TGTGCCAGCAGCTCTTCGACTAGCGGGGGGGTAGGAACGCAGTATTTT	CASSSSTSGGVGTQYF
TRBV9	TRBJ2-2	NA	NA	TGTGCCAGCAGCGGGGGGGACACCGGGGAGCTGTTTTTT	CASSGGDTGELFF
TRBV2	TRBJ2-3	NA	NA	TGTGCCAGCATACTAGCTGTCACAGATACGCAGTATTTT	CASILAVTDTQYF
TRBV30	TRBJ1-5	NA	NA	TGTGCCTGGAGTGTAGGGGCCAGCAATCAGCCCCAGCATTTT	CAWSVGASNQPQHF
TRBV6-5	TRBJ1-1	NA	NA	TGTGCCAGCAGTTATTCCGGTACCACTGAAGCTTTCTTT	CASSYSGTTEAFF
TRBV23-1	TRBJ2-3	TRBD2	NA	TGCGCCAGCAGTCAACCGCCGGGACTAGCGGGGGGAAGCACAGATACGCAGTATTTT	CASSQPPGLAGGSTDTQYF
TRBV27	TRBJ1-6	TRBD1	NA	TGTGCCAGCAGTTTACCCCTCGGGACAGCGAATTCACCCCTCCACTTT	CASSLPLGTANSPLHF
TRBV2	TRBJ2-1	NA	NA	TGTGCCAGCTCCAGAAGGGGGTTCTCCTACAATGAGCAGTTCTTC	CASSRRGFSYNEQFF
TRBV5-5	TRBJ2-1	NA	NA	TGTGCCAGCAGCTGGTCGCCCCTGGGCAGCCAAAATGAGCAGTTCTTC	CASSWSPLGSQNEQFF
TRBV2	TRBJ2-1	NA	NA	TGTGCCAGCAGTGAGGCCCCCCGGGGGGCCCATGAGCAGTTCTTC	CASSEAPRGAHEQFF
TRBV27	TRBJ2-2	TRBD2	NA	TGTGCCAGCAACAGACTAGCGTCGAACACCGGGGAGCTGTTTTTT	CASNRLASNTGELFF
TRBV11-3	TRBJ1-5	TRBD1	few	TGTGCCAGCAGCCCCCGTGTAGGGGGCGCGGATAGTAGCAATCAGCCCCAGCATTTT	CASSPRVGGADSSNQPQHF
TRBV14	TRBJ1-1	NA	NA	TGTGCCAGCAGCCAAGATGCTACCTGGCGGGCGTTGAACACTGAAGCTTTCTTT	CASSQDATWRALNTEAFF
TRBV20-1	TRBJ1-2	NA	NA	TGCAGGGCACAGCGGGGTTGGGGCTACACCTTC	CRAQRGWGYTF
TRBV9	TRBJ2-1	NA	NA	TGTGCCAGCAGCGTATCCCTGAGCCCGAGCCACAATGAGCAGTTCTTC	CASSVSLSPSHNEQFF
TRBV30	TRBJ2-7	TRBD1	few	TGTGCCTGGGGACAGGGGGACGAGCAGTACTTC	CAWGQGDEQYF
TRBV11-2	TRBJ2-1	TRBD1	NA	TGTGCCAGCAGCCCTGCCGGGACAGGTAATTGGGTGCAGTTCTTC	CASSPAGTGNWVQFF
TRBV6-4	TRBJ2-1	NA	NA	TGTGCCAGCAGTGACTTCTCCAGAAACAATGAGCAGTTCTTC	CASSDFSRNNEQFF
TRBV23-1	TRBJ1-1	TRBD1	NA	TGCGCCAGCAGTCGACCACAGGACAGGGCGTCTGAAAACACTGAAGCTTTCTTT	CASSRPQDRASENTEAFF
TRBV2	TRBJ1-2	NA	NA	TGTGCCAGCAGTCCTCGCCGGGACAATTCTGGCTACACCTTC	CASSPRRDNSGYTF
TRBV12-2	TRBJ1-4	NA	few	TGTGCAAGTCGCTCGGTGGCAACTAATGAAAAACTGTTTTTT	CASRSVATNEKLFF
TRBV7-9	TRBJ2-2	TRBD2	NA	TGTGCCAGCAGCTTCCGGACTAGCGGGGACACCGGGGAGCTGTTTTTT	CASSFRTSGDTGELFF
TRBV5-1	TRBJ1-1	NA	NA	TGCGCCAGCAGCTTGAACCAGAGGTACACTGAAGCTTTCTTT	CASSLNQRYTEAFF
TRBV28	TRBJ1-1	NA	NA	TGTGCCAGCAGGAACAGGGCGGGGGGCACTGAAGCTTTCTTT	CASRNRAGGTEAFF
TRBV5-1	TRBJ2-3	TRBD1	NA	TGCGCCAGCAGCCCGGGGACAGATTTTAGCACAGATACGCAGTATTTT	CASSPGTDFSTDTQYF
TRBV5-5	TRBJ2-7	NA	NA	TGTGCCAGCAGCTGGTGGGGAGTCTCCTACGAGCAGTACTTC	CASSWWGVSYEQYF
TRBV7-2	TRBJ2-3	NA	NA	TGTGCCAGCAGCTTGTGGGGGGGGCGGGCAGATACGCAGTATTTT	CASSLWGGRADTQYF
TRBV27	TRBJ1-2	TRBD1	once	TGTGCCAGCAGCTACGGACAGGGGAACTATGGCTACACCTTC	CASSYGQGNYGYTF
TRBV15	TRBJ2-1	TRBD2	NA	TGTGCCACCAGCAGACCCGAGATGAGCGGGAGGCCTGGTAATGAGCAGTTCTTC	CATSRPEMSGRPGNEQFF
TRBV11-2	TRBJ2-2	TRBD1	once	TGTGCCAGCAGCTTATTTTTAGGGGGCACGAACACCGGGGAGCTGTTTTTT	CASSLFLGGTNTGELFF